A selection of T cell receptor beta chains follows, all from one sample in a study of T cell responses to AZD1222 COVID-19 vaccine. The protocol was immunoSEQ multiplex PCR, while the TCRdb copy is restricted to in-frame clones and leaves out a portion. The table shows some 110,000 clones, with approximately 85% occurring only once. Here the sequenced sample was peripheral blood, taken on day 0 of MenACWY control vaccination. The receptors here all came from an adult in good health. Both conserved end residues are trimmed from each CDR3.

v_gene	j_gene	CDR3aa
TRBV4-3	TRBJ1-6	ASSQARGRFYNSPLH
TRBV7-9	TRBJ1-3	ASSRQGAAGNTIY
TRBV3-1/TRBV3-2	TRBJ1-1	ASSQDRGNTEAF
TRBV3-1/TRBV3-2	TRBJ2-5	ASSLEVPLAGQETQY
TRBV5-4	TRBJ1-2	ASSLRDRPNYGYT
TRBV6-5	TRBJ1-2	ASRTGGYT
TRBV27	TRBJ1-2	VTGQISSNYGYT
TRBV5-1	TRBJ1-2	ASSFPGQGAYGYT
TRBV10-2	TRBJ2-3	ASSPSGRTDTQY
TRBV3-1/TRBV3-2	TRBJ1-1	ASSQETEAF
TRBV7-3	TRBJ2-2	ASSSNQGPGTGELF
TRBV7-2	TRBJ1-1	ASSLDRGWAEAF
TRBV11-3	TRBJ2-1	ASSGRLAGGRNEQF
TRBV6-5	TRBJ1-1	ASTPDRDTEAF
TRBV19	TRBJ2-7	ASSTGQGPYEQY
TRBV6-2/TRBV6-3	TRBJ1-3	ASSYGQGGNTIY
TRBV6-5	TRBJ2-7	ASRVMTGTYEQY
TRBV15	TRBJ2-7	ATSRPSGRSYEQY
TRBV6-5	TRBJ1-5	ASSRQRDQPQH
TRBV11-2	TRBJ2-3	ASSVSTDTQY
TRBV7-2	TRBJ2-3	ASSLVAGKLTDTQY
TRBV6-5	TRBJ1-2	ASSPRGNYGYT
TRBV29-1	TRBJ1-2	SVEGLTYGYT
TRBV15	TRBJ1-2	ATSRDTGTGYGYT
TRBV6-1	TRBJ1-1	ASGEAYGSGAF
TRBV11-3	TRBJ2-5	ASSAGGDQETQY
TRBV7-2	TRBJ1-3	ASSLGAASGGNTIY
TRBV6-5	TRBJ2-7	ASTGGDRVSEQY